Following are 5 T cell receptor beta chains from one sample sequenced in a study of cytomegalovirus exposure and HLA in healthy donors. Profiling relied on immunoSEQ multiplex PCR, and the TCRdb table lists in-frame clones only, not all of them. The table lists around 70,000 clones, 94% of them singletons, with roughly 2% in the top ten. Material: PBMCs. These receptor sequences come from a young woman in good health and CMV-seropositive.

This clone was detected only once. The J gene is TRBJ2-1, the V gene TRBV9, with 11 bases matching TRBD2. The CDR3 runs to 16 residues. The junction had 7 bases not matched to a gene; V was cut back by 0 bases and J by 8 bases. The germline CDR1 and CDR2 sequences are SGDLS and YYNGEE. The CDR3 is CASSVAVAGGRDEQFF. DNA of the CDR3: TGTGCCAGCAGCGTAGCTGTAGCGGGGGGGCGTGATGAGCAGTTCTTC.

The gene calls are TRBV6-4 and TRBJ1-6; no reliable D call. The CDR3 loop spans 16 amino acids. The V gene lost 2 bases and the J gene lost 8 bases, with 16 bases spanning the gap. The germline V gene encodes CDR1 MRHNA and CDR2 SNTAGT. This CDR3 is CASSDDWHPLDSPLHF. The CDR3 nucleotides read TGTGCCAGCAGTGACGATTGGCATCCCTTGGATTCACCCCTCCACTTT.

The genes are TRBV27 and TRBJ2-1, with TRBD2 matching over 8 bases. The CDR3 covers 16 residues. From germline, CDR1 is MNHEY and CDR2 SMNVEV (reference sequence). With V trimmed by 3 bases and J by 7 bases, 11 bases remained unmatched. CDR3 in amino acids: CASSFASGLIQNEQFF. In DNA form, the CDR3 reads TGTGCCAGCAGTTTTGCTAGCGGGTTAATCCAAAATGAGCAGTTCTTC.

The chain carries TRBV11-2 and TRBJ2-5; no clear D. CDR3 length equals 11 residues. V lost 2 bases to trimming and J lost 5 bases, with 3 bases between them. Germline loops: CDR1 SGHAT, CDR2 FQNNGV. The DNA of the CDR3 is TGTGCCAGCAGCTTAACTGAGACCCAGTACTTC. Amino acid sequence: CASSLTETQYF.

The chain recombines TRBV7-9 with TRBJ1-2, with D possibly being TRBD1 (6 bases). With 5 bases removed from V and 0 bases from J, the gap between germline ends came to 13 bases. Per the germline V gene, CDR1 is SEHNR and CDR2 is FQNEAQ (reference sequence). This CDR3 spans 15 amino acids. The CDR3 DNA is TGTGCCAGCAGCGCCGGATACAGGGCTAACTATGGCTACACCTTC. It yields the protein CASSAGYRANYGYTF.